This paragraph covers one T cell receptor beta chain sequence. This sample is part of a study of low-dose radiotherapy and immunotherapy resistance in tumors. Looking at the study overall: Both drugs were delivered intravenously to patients (nivolumab 240 mg every two weeks and ipilimumab 1 mg/kg every six weeks).

Germline CDR1 MDHEN, CDR2 SYDVKM. The junction had 7 bases not matched to a gene; V was cut back by 4 bases and J by 7 bases. CDR3 length: 15 amino acids. First-strand cDNA used TRAV- and TRBV-specific primers, covering alpha and beta chains. Amplification of TCRs used a constant-region primer and V-primer adapter for approximately 19 PCR cycles. TCRdb recomputed calls from the reads with MiXCR, one row per CDR3 protein. This sample has about 60,000 distinct CDR3 sequences, with under 30% found just once. Time point here: before trial treatment. The clonotype was recovered from a male donor with prostate cancer. The sample in question was PBMCs, obtained before treatment. The chain carries TRBV28 and TRBJ1-5; TRBD1 matches 10 bases. The DNA of the CDR3 is TGTGCCAGCAGTTCCACCGGGACAGGGGTACAGCCCCAGCATTTT. This codes for CASSSTGTGVQPQHF.